The entry below gives a single TCR beta chain sequence along with its context. The antigen remains undetermined. The data originate from a study of long-term antiretroviral therapy in people with HIV. Whole-study results and caveats: Specimens of blood were obtained during about 2003 to 2018, possibly under older ART regimens.

A v3.0 immunoSEQ assay was performed at survey level. Per-sample targets for sequencing were roughly 35,000-50,000 T-cell genomes. Sequencing was performed with immunoSEQ multiplex PCR; in TCRdb, only in-frame clones are kept and a portion is missing. The table records some 40,000 clones, around 93% of them present only once. The CDR3 has 15 residues. Trimming removed 0 bases at V and 4 bases at J, with 10 bases between. Germline values: CDR1 SEHNR, CDR2 FQNEAQ (reference sequence). The receptor comes from a man aged 25-40 years with HIV. Sequencing was performed on unsorted PBMCs, taken roughly 9.4 years after starting antiretroviral therapy. The rearrangement links TRBV7-9 to TRBJ2-1; D is unresolved. CDR3 DNA: TGTGCCAGCAGCTTAGCTAGATCGCAGTACAATGAGCAGTTCTTC. It codes for CASSLARSQYNEQFF.